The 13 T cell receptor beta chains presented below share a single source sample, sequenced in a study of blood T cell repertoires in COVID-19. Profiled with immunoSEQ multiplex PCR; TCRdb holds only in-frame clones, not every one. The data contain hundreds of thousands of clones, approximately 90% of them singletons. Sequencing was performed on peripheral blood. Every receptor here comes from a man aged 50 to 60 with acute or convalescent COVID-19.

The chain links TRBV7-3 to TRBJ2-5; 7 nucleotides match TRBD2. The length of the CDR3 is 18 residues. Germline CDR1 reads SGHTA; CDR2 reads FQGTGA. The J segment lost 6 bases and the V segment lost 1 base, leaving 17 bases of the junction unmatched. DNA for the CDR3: TGTGCCAGCAGCTTAAAGGCTGTTATTTTCGGGGGGACCCAGACCCAGTACTTC. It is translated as CASSLKAVIFGGTQTQYF.

CDR3 sequence reads: CAGGGGNSPLHF. The DNA for the CDR3 is TGTGCCGGCGGGGGTGGGAATTCACCCCTCCACTTT. J is TRBJ1-6 and V is TRBV2, with D tentatively TRBD1 (5 bases). The CDR3 covers 12 residues. V lost 11 bases to trimming and J lost 7 bases, with 12 bases between them. Per the germline V gene, CDR1 is SNHLY and CDR2 is FYNNEI.

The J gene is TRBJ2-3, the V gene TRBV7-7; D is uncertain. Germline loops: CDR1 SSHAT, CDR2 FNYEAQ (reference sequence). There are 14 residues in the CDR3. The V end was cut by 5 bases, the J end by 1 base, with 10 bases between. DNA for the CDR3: TGTGCCAGCAGCCCACAGATACGCACAGATACGCAGTATTTT. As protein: CASSPQIRTDTQYF.

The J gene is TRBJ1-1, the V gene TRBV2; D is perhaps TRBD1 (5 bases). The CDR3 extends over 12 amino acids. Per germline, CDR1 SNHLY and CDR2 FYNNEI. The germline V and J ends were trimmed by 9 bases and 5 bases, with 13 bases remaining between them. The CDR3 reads CARGAGGTEAFF. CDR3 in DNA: TGTGCCAGAGGGGCAGGTGGGACTGAAGCTTTCTTT.

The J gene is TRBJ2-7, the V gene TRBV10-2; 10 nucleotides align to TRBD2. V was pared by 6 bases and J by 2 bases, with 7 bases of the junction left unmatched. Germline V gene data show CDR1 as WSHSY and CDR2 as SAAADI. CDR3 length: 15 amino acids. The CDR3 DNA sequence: TGCGCCAGCAGCCTGAGCGGGGGGGCCACCTACGAGCAGTACTTC. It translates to CASSLSGGATYEQYF.

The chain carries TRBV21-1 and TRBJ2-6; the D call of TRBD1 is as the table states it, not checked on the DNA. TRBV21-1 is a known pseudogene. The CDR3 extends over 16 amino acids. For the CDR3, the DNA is TGTGCCAGCAGCAAAGTACAGAATTCTGGGGCCAACGTCCTGACTTTC. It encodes CASSKVQNSGANVLTF.

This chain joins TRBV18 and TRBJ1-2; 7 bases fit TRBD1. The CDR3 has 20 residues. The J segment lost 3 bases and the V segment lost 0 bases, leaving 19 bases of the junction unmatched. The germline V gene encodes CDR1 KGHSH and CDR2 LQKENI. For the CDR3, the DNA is TGTGCCAGCTCACCACCAGGATCCCCTGGGACAGAACTTAGGCACTATGGCTACACCTTC. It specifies CASSPPGSPGTELRHYGYTF.

This chain's CDR3 is CASSAYTEAFF. In DNA form, the CDR3 reads TGTGCCAGCAGCGCGTACACTGAAGCTTTCTTT. The V call is TRBV11-2, the J call TRBJ1-1; D is unresolved. The V and J ends lost 5 bases and 3 bases respectively, with 4 bases between them. The CDR3 runs to 11 residues. The V gene's germline CDR1 is SGHAT and CDR2 FQNNGV.

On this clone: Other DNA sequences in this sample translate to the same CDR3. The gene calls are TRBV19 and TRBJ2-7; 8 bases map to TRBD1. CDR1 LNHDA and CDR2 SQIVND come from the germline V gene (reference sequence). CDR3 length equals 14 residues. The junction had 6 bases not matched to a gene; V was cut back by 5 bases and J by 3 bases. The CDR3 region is CASSRGTGSYEQYF. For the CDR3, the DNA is TGTGCCAGTAGTCGAGGGACAGGTAGCTACGAGCAGTACTTC.

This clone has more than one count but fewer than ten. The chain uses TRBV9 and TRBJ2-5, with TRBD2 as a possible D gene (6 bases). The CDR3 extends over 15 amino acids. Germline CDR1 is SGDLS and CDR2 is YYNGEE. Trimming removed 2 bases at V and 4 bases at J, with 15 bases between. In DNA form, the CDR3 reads TGTGCCAGCAGCGTTGGGGGGATAGAGGGAGAGACCCAGTACTTC. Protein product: CASSVGGIEGETQYF.

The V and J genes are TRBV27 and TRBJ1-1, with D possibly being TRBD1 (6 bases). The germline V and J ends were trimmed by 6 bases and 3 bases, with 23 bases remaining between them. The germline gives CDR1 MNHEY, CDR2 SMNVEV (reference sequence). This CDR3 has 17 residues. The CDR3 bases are TGTGCCAGCAGCCCCAGTGCCGGGCCAGGGGCCCACACTGAAGCTTTCTTT. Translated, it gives CASSPSAGPGAHTEAFF.

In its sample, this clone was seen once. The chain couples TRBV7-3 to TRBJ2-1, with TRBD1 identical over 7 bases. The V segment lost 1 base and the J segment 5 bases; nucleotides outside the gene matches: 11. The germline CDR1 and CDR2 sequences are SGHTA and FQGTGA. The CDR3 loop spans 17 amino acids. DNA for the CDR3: TGTGCCAGCAGCTTAAAGGTGCAGGGGGTAGGGCACAATGAGCAGTTCTTC. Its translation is CASSLKVQGVGHNEQFF.

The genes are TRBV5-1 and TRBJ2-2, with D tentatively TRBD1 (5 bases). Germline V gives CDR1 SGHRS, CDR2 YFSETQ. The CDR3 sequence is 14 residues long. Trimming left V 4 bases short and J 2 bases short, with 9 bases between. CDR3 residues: CASSQDTNTGELFF. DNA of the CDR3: TGCGCCAGCAGCCAGGACACAAACACCGGGGAGCTGTTTTTT.